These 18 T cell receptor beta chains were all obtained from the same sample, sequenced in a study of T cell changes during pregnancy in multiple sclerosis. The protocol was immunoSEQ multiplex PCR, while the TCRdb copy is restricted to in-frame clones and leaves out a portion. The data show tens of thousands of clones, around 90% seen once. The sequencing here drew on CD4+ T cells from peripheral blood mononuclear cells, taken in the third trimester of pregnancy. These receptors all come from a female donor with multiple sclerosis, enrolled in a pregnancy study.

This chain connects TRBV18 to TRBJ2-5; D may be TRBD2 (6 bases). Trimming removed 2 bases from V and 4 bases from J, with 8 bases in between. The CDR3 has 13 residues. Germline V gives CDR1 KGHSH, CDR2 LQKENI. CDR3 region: CASSPSGLETQYF. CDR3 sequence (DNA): TGTGCCAGCTCACCAAGCGGGCTAGAGACCCAGTACTTC.

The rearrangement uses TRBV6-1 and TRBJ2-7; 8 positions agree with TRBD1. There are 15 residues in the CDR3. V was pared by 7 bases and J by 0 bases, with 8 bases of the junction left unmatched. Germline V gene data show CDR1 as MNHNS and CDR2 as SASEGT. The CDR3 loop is CASTRTGMTSYEQYF. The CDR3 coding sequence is TGTGCCAGCACCCGGACAGGGATGACCTCCTACGAGCAGTACTTC.

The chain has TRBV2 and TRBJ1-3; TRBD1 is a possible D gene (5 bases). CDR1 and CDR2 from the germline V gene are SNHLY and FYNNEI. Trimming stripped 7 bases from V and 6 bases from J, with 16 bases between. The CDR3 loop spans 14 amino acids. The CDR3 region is CASTMNGGVNTIYF. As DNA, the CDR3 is TGTGCCAGCACCATGAACGGGGGAGTAAACACCATATATTTT.

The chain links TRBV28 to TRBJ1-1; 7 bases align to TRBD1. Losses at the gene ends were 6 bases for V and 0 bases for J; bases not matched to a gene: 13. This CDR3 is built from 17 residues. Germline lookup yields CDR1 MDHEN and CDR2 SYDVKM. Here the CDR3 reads CASRQTGQITMNTEAFF. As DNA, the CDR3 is TGTGCCAGCAGGCAAACGGGACAGATCACCATGAACACTGAAGCTTTCTTT.

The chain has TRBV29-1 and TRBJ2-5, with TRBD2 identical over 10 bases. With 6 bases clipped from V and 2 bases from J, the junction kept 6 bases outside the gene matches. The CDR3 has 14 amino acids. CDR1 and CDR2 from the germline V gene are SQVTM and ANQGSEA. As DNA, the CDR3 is TGCAGCGTCGATACTAGCGGGGATCAAGAGACCCAGTACTTC. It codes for CSVDTSGDQETQYF.

The chain's CDR3 is CASSLSPSGYTDTQYF. The CDR3 DNA reads TGTGCCAGCAGCTTATCGCCTAGCGGGTACACAGATACGCAGTATTTT. The rearrangement links TRBV13 to TRBJ2-3, with 8 nucleotides matching TRBD2. V shed 2 bases and J 2 bases; nucleotides not matched to a gene: 6. Germline CDR1 PRHDT, CDR2 FYEKMQ (reference sequence). The CDR3 contains 16 residues. Looking up the rest from reference TRBV13 and TRBJ2-3 gives the full variable domain: AAGVIQSPRHLIKEKRETATLKCYPIPRHDTVYWYQQGPGQDPQFLISFYEKMQSDKGSIPDRFSAQQFSDYHSELNMSSLELGDSALYFCASSLSPSGYTDTQYFGPGTRLTVL.

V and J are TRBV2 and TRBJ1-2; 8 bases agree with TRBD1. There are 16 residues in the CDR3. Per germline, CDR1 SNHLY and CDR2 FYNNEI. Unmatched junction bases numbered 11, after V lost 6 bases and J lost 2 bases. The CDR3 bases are TGTGCCAGCAGCGGAACCGCGGACAGGGAGAACTATGGCTACACCTTC. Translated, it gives CASSGTADRENYGYTF.

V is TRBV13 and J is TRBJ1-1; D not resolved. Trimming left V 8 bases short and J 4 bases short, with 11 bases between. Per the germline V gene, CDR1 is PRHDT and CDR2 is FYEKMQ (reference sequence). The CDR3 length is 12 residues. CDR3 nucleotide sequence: TGTGCCAGCCGCGGCGGAGGCACTGAAGCTTTCTTT. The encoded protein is CASRGGGTEAFF.

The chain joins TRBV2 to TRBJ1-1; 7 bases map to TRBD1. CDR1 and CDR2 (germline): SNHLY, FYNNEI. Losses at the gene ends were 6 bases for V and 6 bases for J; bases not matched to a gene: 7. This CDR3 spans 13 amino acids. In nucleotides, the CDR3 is TGTGCCAGCAGAACCACAGGGGTGTCTGAAGCTTTCTTT. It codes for CASRTTGVSEAFF. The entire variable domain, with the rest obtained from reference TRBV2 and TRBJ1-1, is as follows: EPEVTQTPSHQVTQMGQEVILRCVPISNHLYFYWYRQILGQKVEFLVSFYNNEISEKSEIFDDQFSVERPDGSNFTLKIRSTKLEDSAMYFCASRTTGVSEAFFGQGTRLTVV.

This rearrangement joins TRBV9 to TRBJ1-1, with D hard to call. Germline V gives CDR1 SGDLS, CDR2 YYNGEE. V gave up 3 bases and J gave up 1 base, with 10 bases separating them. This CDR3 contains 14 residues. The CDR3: CASSAFTQNTEAFF. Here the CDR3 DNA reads TGTGCCAGCAGCGCCTTCACACAGAACACTGAAGCTTTCTTT.

The chain's CDR3 is CASSPRGAKAFF. In DNA form, the CDR3 reads TGTGCCAGCAGCCCCCGCGGGGCGAAAGCTTTCTTT. This chain links TRBV7-2 with TRBJ1-1, with a weak D call TRBD1 (5 bases). The germline V and J ends were trimmed by 5 bases and 9 bases, with 13 bases remaining between them. This CDR3 has 12 amino acids. The germline V gene encodes CDR1 SGHTA and CDR2 FQGNSA. The variable domain in full, with the rest retrieved from reference TRBV7-2 and TRBJ1-1, is GAGVSQSPSNKVTEKGKDVELRCDPISGHTALYWYRQSLGQGLEFLIYFQGNSAPDKSGLPSDRFSAERTGGSVSTLTIQRTQQEDSAVYLCASSPRGAKAFFGQGTRLTVV.

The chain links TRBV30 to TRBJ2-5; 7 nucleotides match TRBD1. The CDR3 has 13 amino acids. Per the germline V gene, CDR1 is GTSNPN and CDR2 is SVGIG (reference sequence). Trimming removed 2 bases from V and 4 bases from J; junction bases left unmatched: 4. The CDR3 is CAWSNRGGETQYF. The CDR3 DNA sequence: TGTGCCTGGAGTAACAGGGGCGGAGAGACCCAGTACTTC.

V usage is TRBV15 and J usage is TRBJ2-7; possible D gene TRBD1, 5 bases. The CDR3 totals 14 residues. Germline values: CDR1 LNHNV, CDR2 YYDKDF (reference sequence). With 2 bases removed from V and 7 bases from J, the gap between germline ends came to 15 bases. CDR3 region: CATSRPGSVEEQYF. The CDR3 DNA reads TGTGCCACCAGCAGACCAGGGTCGGTTGAAGAGCAGTACTTC. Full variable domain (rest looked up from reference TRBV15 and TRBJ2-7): DAMVIQNPRYQVTQFGKPVTLSCSQTLNHNVMYWYQQKSSQAPKLLFHYYDKDFNNEADTPDNFQSRRPNTSFCFLDIRSPGLGDTAMYLCATSRPGSVEEQYFGPGTRLTVT.

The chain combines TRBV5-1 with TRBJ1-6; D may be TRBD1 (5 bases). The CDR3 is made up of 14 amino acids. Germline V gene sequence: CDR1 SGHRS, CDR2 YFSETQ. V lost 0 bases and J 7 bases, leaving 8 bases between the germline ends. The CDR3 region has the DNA TGCGCCAGCAGCTTGGTTCAGGGCAATTCACCCCTCCACTTT. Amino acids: CASSLVQGNSPLHF.

For the CDR3, the DNA is TGTGCCAGCAGGACACAGACAGGTAGTGACTATGGCTACACCTTC. This gives the protein CASRTQTGSDYGYTF. The chain has TRBV6-5 and TRBJ1-2; D possibly corresponds to TRBD1 (6 bases). Germline CDR1 MNHEY, CDR2 SVGAGI. The CDR3 is made up of 15 amino acids. V was pared by 6 bases and J by 3 bases, with 17 bases between.

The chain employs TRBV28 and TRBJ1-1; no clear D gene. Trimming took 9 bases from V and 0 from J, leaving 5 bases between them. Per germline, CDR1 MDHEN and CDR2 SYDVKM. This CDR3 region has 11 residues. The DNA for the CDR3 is TGTGCCAGTAGAATGAACACTGAAGCTTTCTTT. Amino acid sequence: CASRMNTEAFF.

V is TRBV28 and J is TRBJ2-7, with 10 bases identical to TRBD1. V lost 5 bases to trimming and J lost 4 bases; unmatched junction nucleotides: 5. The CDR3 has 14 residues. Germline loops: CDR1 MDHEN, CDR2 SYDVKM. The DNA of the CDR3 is TGTGCCAGCAGTCCGACAGGGGGCGCTTACGAGCAGTACTTC. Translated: CASSPTGGAYEQYF.

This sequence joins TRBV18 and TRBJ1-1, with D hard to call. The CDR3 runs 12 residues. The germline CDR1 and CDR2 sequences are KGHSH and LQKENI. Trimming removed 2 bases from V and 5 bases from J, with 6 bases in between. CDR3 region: CASSPTVTEAFF. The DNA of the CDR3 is TGTGCCAGCTCACCAACAGTAACTGAAGCTTTCTTT.